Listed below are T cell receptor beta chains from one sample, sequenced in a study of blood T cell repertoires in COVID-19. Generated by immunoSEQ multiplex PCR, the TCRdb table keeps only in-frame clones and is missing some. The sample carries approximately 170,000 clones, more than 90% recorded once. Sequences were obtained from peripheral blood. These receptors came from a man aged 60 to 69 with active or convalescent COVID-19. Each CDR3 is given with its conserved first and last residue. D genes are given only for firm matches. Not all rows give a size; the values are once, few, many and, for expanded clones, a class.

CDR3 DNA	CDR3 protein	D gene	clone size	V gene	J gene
TGTGCCAGCAGCTTAGTCCCCCGACAGGCCTATAGCAATCAGCCCCAGCATTTT	CASSLVPRQAYSNQPQHF	.	.	TRBV7-8	TRBJ1-5
TGTGCCAGCAGTTACGCGGGGATTGAGCAGTTCTTC	CASSYAGIEQFF	.	.	TRBV6-6	TRBJ2-1
TGTGCCAGCCGGAGGCAGACAAACACTGAAGCTTTCTTT	CASRRQTNTEAFF	.	.	TRBV19	TRBJ1-1
TGTGCCAGCAGACAGAACACTGAAGCTTTCTTT	CASRQNTEAFF	.	.	TRBV12-3/TRBV12-4	TRBJ1-1
TGTGCCAGCAGCCAGAGCGGGGGCAGCACAGATACGCAGTATTTT	CASSQSGGSTDTQYF	TRBD2	once	TRBV7-9	TRBJ2-3
TGTGCCAGCAGCTTAGAATTCGGAGCCAAAAACATTCAGTACTTC	CASSLEFGAKNIQYF	.	.	TRBV7-2	TRBJ2-4
TGTGCCAGCAGAGGACAGGGGAGCACTGAAGCTTTCTTT	CASRGQGSTEAFF	TRBD1	.	TRBV12-3/TRBV12-4	TRBJ1-1
TGTGCCAGCAGCGCGGTTTTTTGGGGGGACACTGAAGCTTTCTTT	CASSAVFWGDTEAFF	.	.	TRBV9	TRBJ1-1
TGTGCCAGCAGCCCGGGACAGAATAATGAAAAACTGTTTTTT	CASSPGQNNEKLFF	TRBD1	.	TRBV6-5	TRBJ1-4
TGTGCCATCACTGGGACAGGGGGGAACTATGGCTACACCTTC	CAITGTGGNYGYTF	TRBD1	.	TRBV10-3	TRBJ1-2
TGCGCCAGCAGCTTTTACGGGAGTACCGGGGAGCTGTTTTTT	CASSFYGSTGELFF	.	.	TRBV5-1	TRBJ2-2
TGTGCCAGCAGCTTAGGACAGGACTATGGCTACACCTTC	CASSLGQDYGYTF	.	.	TRBV11-1	TRBJ1-2
TGTGCCAGCAGCCCCTCGACAGGGGGCAAGGGGGAGCTGTTTTTT	CASSPSTGGKGELFF	TRBD1	once	TRBV11-2	TRBJ2-2
TGTGCCAGTAGTATAGTTGGGACAGGGCGTAATACGCAGTATTTT	CASSIVGTGRNTQYF	TRBD1	.	TRBV19	TRBJ2-3
TGTGCCAGCAGCGCCAAGGGGGCCTGGTATGGCTACACCTTC	CASSAKGAWYGYTF	TRBD1	.	TRBV14	TRBJ1-2
TGTGCCAGCTCACCCCACTACGAGCAGTACTTC	CASSPHYEQYF	.	.	TRBV18	TRBJ2-7
TGCGCCAGCACCGTCAGTGGGGGCGCCAATTCACCCCTCCACTTT	CASTVSGGANSPLHF	.	.	TRBV5-1	TRBJ1-6
TGTGCCAGCAGCGGAGGCCCGACAGGGTGGGGGACTAATGAAAAACTGTTTTTT	CASSGGPTGWGTNEKLFF	TRBD1	.	TRBV25-1	TRBJ1-4
TGTGCCAGCAGTGGGACAGGGGGTGGCTACACCTTC	CASSGTGGGYTF	TRBD1	few	TRBV2	TRBJ1-2
TGTGCCACAACCTACAGGGTATTCTACGAGCAGTACTTC	CATTYRVFYEQYF	.	once	TRBV5-4	TRBJ2-7
TGTGCCAGCAGCTTCCCTACCGGGACAGGGAATGGCTACACCTTC	CASSFPTGTGNGYTF	TRBD1	.	TRBV11-3	TRBJ1-2
TGTGCCAGTCTCGTAAGGGGCTCGGACACTGAAGCTTTCTTT	CASLVRGSDTEAFF	.	.	TRBV18	TRBJ1-1
TGTGCCGGGGCAAGTTCTAGCAATCAGCCCCAGCATTTT	CAGASSSNQPQHF	.	few	TRBV12-3/TRBV12-4	TRBJ1-5
TGTGCCAGCAGTGAAGCAAGGGCGGGGAAGCGCAATGAGCAGTTCTTC	CASSEARAGKRNEQFF	.	.	TRBV6-1	TRBJ2-1